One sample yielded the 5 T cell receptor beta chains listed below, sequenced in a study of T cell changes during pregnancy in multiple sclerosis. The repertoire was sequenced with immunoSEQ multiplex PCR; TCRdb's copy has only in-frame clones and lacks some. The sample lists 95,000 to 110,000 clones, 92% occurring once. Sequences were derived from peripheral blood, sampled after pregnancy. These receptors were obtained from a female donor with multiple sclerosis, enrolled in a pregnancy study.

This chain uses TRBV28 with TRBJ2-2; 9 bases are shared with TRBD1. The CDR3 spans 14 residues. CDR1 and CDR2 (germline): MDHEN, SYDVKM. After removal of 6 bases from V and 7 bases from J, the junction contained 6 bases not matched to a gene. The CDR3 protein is CASRPGQGIGELFF. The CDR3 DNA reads TGTGCCAGCAGACCGGGACAGGGCATCGGGGAGCTGTTTTTT.

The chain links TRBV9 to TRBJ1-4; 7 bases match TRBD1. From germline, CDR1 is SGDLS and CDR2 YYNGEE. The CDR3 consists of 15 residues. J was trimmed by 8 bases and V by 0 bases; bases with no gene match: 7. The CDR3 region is CASSVDTGVVEKLFF. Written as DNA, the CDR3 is TGTGCCAGCAGCGTAGATACAGGGGTGGTGGAAAAACTGTTTTTT.

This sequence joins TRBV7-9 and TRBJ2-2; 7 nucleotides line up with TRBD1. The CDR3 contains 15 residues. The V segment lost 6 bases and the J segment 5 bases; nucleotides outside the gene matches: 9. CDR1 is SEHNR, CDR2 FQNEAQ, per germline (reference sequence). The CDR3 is CASSEQGLETGELFF. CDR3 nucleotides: TGTGCCAGCAGTGAACAGGGGCTAGAGACCGGGGAGCTGTTTTTT.

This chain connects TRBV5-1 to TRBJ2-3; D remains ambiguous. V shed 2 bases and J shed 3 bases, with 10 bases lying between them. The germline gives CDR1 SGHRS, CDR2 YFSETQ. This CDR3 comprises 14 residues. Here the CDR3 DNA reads TGCGCCAGCAGCTTAGGTTTCGGGACAGATACGCAGTATTTT. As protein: CASSLGFGTDTQYF.

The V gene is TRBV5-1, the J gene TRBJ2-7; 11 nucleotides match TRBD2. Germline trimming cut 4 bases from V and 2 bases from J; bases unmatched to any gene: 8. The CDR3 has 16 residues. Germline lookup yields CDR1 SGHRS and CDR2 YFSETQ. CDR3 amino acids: CASSPPGTSGTYEQYF. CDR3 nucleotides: TGCGCCAGCAGCCCACCGGGGACTAGCGGAACCTACGAGCAGTACTTC.